The 2 T cell receptor beta chains reported below all come from one sample, sequenced in a study of vaccination and CD4 T cells after COVID-19. Which antigens these TCRs recognize remains unknown. Sequenced with the Oncomine TCR Beta short-read assay was DNA taken from cultured CD4+ T cells. A single record per CDR3 protein comes from TCRdb applying MiXCR to the PCR reads. Of about 11,000 distinct CDR3 sequences in the sample, 58% were seen once. Treatment reported: roughly 10-day PBMC culture with coronavirus spike peptide pools or control peptides (ViraFEST assay). The sequencing input was CD4+ T cells from blood, cultured in vitro. These receptor sequences come from a human donor who had recovered from COVID-19.

This clonotype occurred a few times. The genes are TRBV6-1 and TRBJ1-5; no reliable D call. V lost 7 bases, J lost 9 bases, and 13 bases lay in between. Germline CDR1 and CDR2: MNHNS and SASEGT. The CDR3 has 12 amino acids. In DNA, the CDR3 is TGTGCCAGCACCCCTGGCGGTACGCCCCAGCATTTT. This gives the protein CASTPGGTPQHF.

The chain has TRBV19 and TRBJ1-2; 11 nucleotides line up with TRBD1. This CDR3 is built from 13 residues. The J segment lost 5 bases and the V segment lost 9 bases, leaving 5 bases of the junction unmatched. Germline V gene data show CDR1 as LNHDA and CDR2 as SQIVND (reference sequence). The CDR3: CASKGQGAYGYTF. In nucleotides, the CDR3 is TGTGCCAGCAAAGGACAGGGGGCGTATGGCTACACCTTC. Full variable domain (remainder filled in from reference TRBV19 and TRBJ1-2): DGGITQSPKYLFRKEGQNVTLSCEQNLNHDAMYWYRQDPGQGLRLIYYSQIVNDFQKGDIAEGYSVSREKKESFPLTVTSAQKNPTAFYLCASKGQGAYGYTFGSGTRLTVV.